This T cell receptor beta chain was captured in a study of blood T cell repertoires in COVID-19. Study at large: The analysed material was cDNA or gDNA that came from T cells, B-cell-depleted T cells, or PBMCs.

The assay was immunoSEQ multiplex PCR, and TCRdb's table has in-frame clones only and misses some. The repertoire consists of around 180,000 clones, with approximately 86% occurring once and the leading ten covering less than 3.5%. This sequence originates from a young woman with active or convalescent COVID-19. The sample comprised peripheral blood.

The CDR3 reads CASSSTGGGEAFF. DNA of the CDR3: TGTGCCAGCAGTTCGACAGGGGGCGGGGAAGCTTTCTTT. The rearrangement links TRBV6-5 to TRBJ1-1; TRBD1 matches at 10 bases. Germline V gene data show CDR1 as MNHEY and CDR2 as SVGAGI. There are 13 residues in the CDR3. Losses at the gene ends were 4 bases for V and 8 bases for J; bases not matched to a gene: 4.